This T cell receptor beta chain emerged from a study of blood T cell repertoires in COVID-19. As for the study in general: PBMCs, B-cell-depleted T cells, or T cells were the source of the cDNA or gDNA that made up the material.

Sequencing used immunoSEQ multiplex PCR; TCRdb keeps in-frame clones, though not all of them. The sample shows hundreds of thousands of clones, around nine tenths of them seen only once. Trimming stripped 7 bases from V and 4 bases from J, with 8 bases between. This CDR3 has 12 amino acids. The clonotype comes from a man aged 55 to 69 who had recovered from COVID-19. Sequenced input: PBMCs or T cells enriched from blood (not recorded which). The genes are TRBV12-3 or TRBV12-4 and TRBJ1-5; D ambiguous. The CDR3 DNA reads as TGTGCCAGCACCACGAGGAATCAGCCCCAGCATTTT. Its translation is CASTTRNQPQHF.